This record looks at one TCR beta chain sequence and its context. This study enrolled people aged about 18 to 90 from about two dozen US geographic areas. Researchers sorted participants into cohorts using their self-reported clinical history. The protocol was immunoSEQ multiplex PCR, while the TCRdb copy is restricted to in-frame clones and leaves out a portion. This repertoire shows about 140,000 clones, around 85% found once; its top ten account for around 6.5%. The sample comes from a study of blood T cell repertoires in COVID-19. As for the study in general: Both acute and convalescent COVID-19 samples were obtained from the United States, Italy and Spain. T cells, B-cell-depleted T cells, or PBMCs provided the cDNA or gDNA that served as material.

V lost 5 bases, J lost 0 bases, and 5 bases stayed unmatched. Germline assignment: CDR1 MNHEY and CDR2 SMNVEV (reference sequence). This CDR3 contains 16 residues. This receptor was obtained from a woman aged 35 to 49 who had recovered from COVID-19. Source material: PBMCs or T cells enriched from blood (not recorded which). J is TRBJ2-2 and V is TRBV27; TRBD1 matches at 8 bases. The CDR3 nucleotides read TGTGCCAGCAGTCGCCGACAGGGGCCGAACACCGGGGAGCTGTTTTTT. This encodes CASSRRQGPNTGELFF.